This TCR beta chain was profiled in a study of blood T cell repertoires in COVID-19. Only in-frame clones appear in the TCRdb table, and some are missing; sequencing was by immunoSEQ multiplex PCR. The sample contains approximately 77,000 clones, about 87% of which appear only once. V was trimmed by 6 bases and J by 1 base, leaving 12 bases between them. Per germline, CDR1 LNHNV and CDR2 YYDKDF (reference sequence). The CDR3 covers 14 residues. V and J are TRBV15 and TRBJ1-1; weak D call: TRBD1 (5 bases). Material for sequencing was peripheral blood. The clonotype comes from a woman of 80 years or more with acute or convalescent COVID-19. In nucleotides, the CDR3 is TGTGCCACCAGGGCGACGGGGGGGAACACTGAAGCTTTCTTT. It encodes CATRATGGNTEAFF.